This TCR beta chain was observed in a study of vaccination and CD4 T cells after COVID-19. Treatment specified: 10-day PBMC culture with coronavirus spike peptide pools or control peptides (ViraFEST assay). Every positive PCR date fell between March and December 2020, earlier than the US Alpha, Beta and Delta variants. An Oncomine TCR Beta short-read assay was used to sequence the DNA from cultured CD4+ T cells. TCRdb used MiXCR to reprocess the PCR reads, holding one entry per CDR3 protein. The table records 4,000 to 5,000 distinct CDR3 sequences, 68% of them present only once. V lost 4 bases, J lost 4 bases, and 16 bases lay in between. Germline CDR1 is SQVTM and CDR2 is ANQGSEA. This CDR3 is built from 14 residues. This clonotype was seen only once. What it recognizes is unknown.

Material: CD4+ T cells from blood, cultured in vitro. V usage is TRBV29-1 and J usage is TRBJ1-2; no clear D. This sequence was found in a human donor who had recovered from COVID-19. The CDR3 nucleotides read TGCAGCGTTGTATCGGGTGCATCGGGCTATGGCTACACCTTC. Residues: CSVVSGASGYGYTF.